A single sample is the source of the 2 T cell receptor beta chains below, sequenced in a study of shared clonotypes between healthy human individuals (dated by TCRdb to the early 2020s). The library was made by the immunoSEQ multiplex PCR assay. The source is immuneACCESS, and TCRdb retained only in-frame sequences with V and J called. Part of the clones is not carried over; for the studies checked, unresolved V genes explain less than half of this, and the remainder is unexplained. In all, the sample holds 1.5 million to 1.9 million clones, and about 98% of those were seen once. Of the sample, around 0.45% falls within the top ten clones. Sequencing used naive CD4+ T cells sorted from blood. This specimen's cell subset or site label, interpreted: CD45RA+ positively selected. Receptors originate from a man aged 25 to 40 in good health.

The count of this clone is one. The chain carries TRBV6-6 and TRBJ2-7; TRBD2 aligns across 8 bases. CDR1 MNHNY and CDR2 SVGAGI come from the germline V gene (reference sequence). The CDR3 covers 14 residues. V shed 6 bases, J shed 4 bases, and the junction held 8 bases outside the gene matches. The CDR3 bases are TGTGCCAGCAGATCCGGGACTAGGGGTTACGAGCAGTACTTC. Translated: CASRSGTRGYEQYF.

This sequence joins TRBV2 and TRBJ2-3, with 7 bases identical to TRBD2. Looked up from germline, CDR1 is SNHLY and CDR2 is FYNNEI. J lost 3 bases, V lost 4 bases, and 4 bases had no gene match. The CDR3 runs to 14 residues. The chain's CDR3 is CASSAWGGTDTQYF. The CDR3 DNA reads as TGTGCCAGCAGTGCATGGGGGGGGACAGATACGCAGTATTTT. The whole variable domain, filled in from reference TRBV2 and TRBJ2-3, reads EPEVTQTPSHQVTQMGQEVILRCVPISNHLYFYWYRQILGQKVEFLVSFYNNEISEKSEIFDDQFSVERPDGSNFTLKIRSTKLEDSAMYFCASSAWGGTDTQYFGPGTRLTVL.